The 3 T cell receptor beta chains below all came from one sample that was sequenced in a study of cytomegalovirus exposure and HLA in healthy donors. Vbeta (60) and Jbeta (13) primers were used in the PCR. Assay used: immunoSEQ multiplex PCR; TCRdb lists only in-frame clones, some missing. In the table there are 130,000 or so clones, more than 60% of which are singletons. Material for sequencing was PBMCs. The receptors here all came from a woman in her thirties or forties in good health and CMV-seropositive.

The V and J genes are TRBV2 and TRBJ1-5; 8 bases align to TRBD1. The CDR3 is 15 residues long. CDR1 is SNHLY, CDR2 FYNNEI, per germline. V shed 7 bases and J 2 bases; nucleotides not matched to a gene: 7. The CDR3 spells CASNGQGLGNQPQHF. In DNA form, the CDR3 reads TGTGCCAGCAACGGACAGGGTCTAGGCAATCAGCCCCAGCATTTT.

This clone showed up just a few times. V gene TRBV7-2 combines with J gene TRBJ2-1; 11 positions match TRBD2. The V gene's germline CDR1 is SGHTA and CDR2 FQGNSA. V lost 5 bases and J lost 10; bases outside the gene matches: 10. There are 15 residues in the CDR3. The DNA for the CDR3 is TGTGCCAGCAGCCTAACTAGCGGGAGTGTAGGGGAGCAGTTCTTC. Protein: CASSLTSGSVGEQFF.

V gene TRBV15 combines with J gene TRBJ2-3; the match to TRBD1 covers 8 bases. CDR1 and CDR2 (germline): LNHNV, YYDKDF (reference sequence). The junction had 7 bases not matched to a gene; V was cut back by 5 bases and J by 6 bases. There are 14 residues in the CDR3. CDR3 region: CATSGRQGADTQYF. The DNA of the CDR3 is TGTGCCACCAGCGGTAGGCAGGGGGCCGATACGCAGTATTTT.